A selection of T cell receptor beta chains follows, all from one sample in a study of T cell responses to AZD1222 COVID-19 vaccine. Method: immunoSEQ multiplex PCR; TCRdb's copy keeps in-frame clones and lacks some. The table records approximately 100,000 clones, 90% to 95% of them present only once. The material was peripheral blood, obtained on day 0 of AZD1222 vaccination. The source of these receptors is an adult in good health. Each CDR3 is given without its conserved first and last residue. Fields, in order: J gene, D gene, V gene, CDR3 protein. D genes are given only for firm matches.

TRBJ2-3	NA	TRBV27	ASSGAEGRVTQY
TRBJ1-1	TRBD1	TRBV5-6	ASSVRGQGRAEAF
TRBJ1-5	TRBD1	TRBV5-1	ASSLQGGGNQPQH
TRBJ2-1	NA	TRBV11-2	ASSAPLRRSYNEQF
TRBJ2-5	NA	TRBV20-1	SAREGETQY
TRBJ1-3	TRBD1	TRBV27	ASRKQGALGNTIY
TRBJ1-6	NA	TRBV7-8	ASRRGQHNSPLH
TRBJ1-1	NA	TRBV4-1	ASSQDYTLNTEAF
TRBJ1-1	NA	TRBV5-5	ASSLAPGVFRGRSVTEAF
TRBJ1-3	NA	TRBV30	AWSATYSGNTIY
TRBJ1-2	NA	TRBV27	ASSLSKDSGVYGYT
TRBJ1-1	NA	TRBV2	ASSEEAYTEAF
TRBJ2-7	NA	TRBV6-5	ASSYGGTPYEQY
TRBJ2-3	TRBD1	TRBV2	ASQTGEKDTQY
TRBJ2-2	TRBD2	TRBV19	ASSIGGTSGTNTGELF
TRBJ2-7	NA	TRBV7-8	ASSLEGGGINEQY
TRBJ2-1	NA	TRBV15	ATSRDLGGSENEQF
TRBJ2-7	NA	TRBV5-5	ASSLAGRLNEQY
TRBJ1-6	NA	TRBV6-1	ASSDQGGWDSPLH
TRBJ1-5	NA	TRBV18	ASSPGTVSNQPQH
TRBJ1-5	NA	TRBV7-9	ASSALDGANQPQH
TRBJ1-4	TRBD1	TRBV7-9	ASSALGQGSNEKLF
TRBJ1-2	TRBD1	TRBV6-6	ASSYPQGANYGYT
TRBJ1-5	TRBD1	TRBV27	ASSLGQGASLGPQH
TRBJ1-6	TRBD1	TRBV19	ASSDRQGKSPLH
TRBJ1-2	TRBD1	TRBV7-6	ASSNPGQGIGGYT
TRBJ2-1	NA	TRBV11-2	ASSTTTSGGGEQF
TRBJ1-3	TRBD1	TRBV6-5	ASSWDSPSYGNTIY
TRBJ2-3	NA	TRBV2	ASHRTARVDTQY
TRBJ1-2	NA	TRBV4-1	ASSQEGRGPYYGYT
TRBJ1-1	NA	TRBV7-3	ASRSGVGDTEAF
TRBJ1-2	NA	TRBV15	ATSRLKNYGYT
TRBJ1-2	TRBD1	TRBV6-5	ASSYAGQGLGGYT
TRBJ1-2	NA	TRBV7-9	ASRSRTGGYGYT
TRBJ1-4	NA	TRBV7-9	ASSLFRGATNEKLF
TRBJ1-2	NA	TRBV30	AWNGGVYGYT
TRBJ1-5	NA	TRBV7-9	ASSILGGQPQH
TRBJ1-2	NA	TRBV12-5	ASAGGATNYGYT
TRBJ1-5	TRBD1	TRBV19	ASSKPGQGLDQPQH
TRBJ1-6	NA	TRBV30	AWSVVSSPLH
TRBJ2-2	NA	TRBV5-1	ASSPPLQGRRTGELF